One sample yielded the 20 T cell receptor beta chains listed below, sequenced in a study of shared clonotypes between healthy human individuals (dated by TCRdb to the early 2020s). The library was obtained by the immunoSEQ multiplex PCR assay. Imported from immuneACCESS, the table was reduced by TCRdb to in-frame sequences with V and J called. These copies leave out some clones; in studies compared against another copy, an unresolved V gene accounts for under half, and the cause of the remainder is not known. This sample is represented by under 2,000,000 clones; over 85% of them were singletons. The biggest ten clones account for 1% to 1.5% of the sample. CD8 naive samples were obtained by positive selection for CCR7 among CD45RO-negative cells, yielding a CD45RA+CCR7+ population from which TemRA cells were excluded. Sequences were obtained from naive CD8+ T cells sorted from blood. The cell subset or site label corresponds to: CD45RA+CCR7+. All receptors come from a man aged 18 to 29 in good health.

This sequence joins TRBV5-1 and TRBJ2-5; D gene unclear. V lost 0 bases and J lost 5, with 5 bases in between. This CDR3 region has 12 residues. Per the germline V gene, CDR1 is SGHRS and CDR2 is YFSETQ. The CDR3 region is CASSLGWETQYF. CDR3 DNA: TGCGCCAGCAGCTTGGGATGGGAGACCCAGTACTTC.

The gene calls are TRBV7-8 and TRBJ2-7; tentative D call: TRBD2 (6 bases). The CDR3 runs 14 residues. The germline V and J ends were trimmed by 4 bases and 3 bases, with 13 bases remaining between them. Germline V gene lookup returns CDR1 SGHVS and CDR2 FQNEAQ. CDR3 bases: TGTGCCAGCAGCTCACTTTCCGGGGGCTACGAGCAGTACTTC. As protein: CASSSLSGGYEQYF.

CDR3 residues: CASSPTDRGFSYNEQFF. The CDR3 nucleotides read TGTGCCAGCAGCCCCACGGACAGGGGTTTTTCCTACAATGAGCAGTTCTTC. V is TRBV7-9 and J is TRBJ2-1; 9 bases line up with TRBD1. The germline V gene encodes CDR1 SEHNR and CDR2 FQNEAQ (reference sequence). There are 17 residues in the CDR3. V trimming: 5 bases; J trimming: 1 base; junction bases outside the gene matches: 9.

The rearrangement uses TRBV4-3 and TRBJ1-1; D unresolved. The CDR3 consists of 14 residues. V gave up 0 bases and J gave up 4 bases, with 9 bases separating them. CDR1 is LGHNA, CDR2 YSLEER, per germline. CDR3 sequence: CASSQDPQSTEAFF. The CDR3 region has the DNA TGCGCCAGCAGCCAAGATCCGCAGAGCACTGAAGCTTTCTTT.

This CDR3 reads CASSQDLGGFEQYF. CDR3 in DNA: TGCGCCAGCAGCCAAGACCTGGGTGGGTTCGAGCAGTACTTC. This rearrangement joins TRBV4-3 to TRBJ2-7; D ambiguous. The V gene lost 0 bases and the J gene lost 6 bases, with 12 bases spanning the gap. Germline lookup yields CDR1 LGHNA and CDR2 YSLEER. CDR3 length equals 14 residues.

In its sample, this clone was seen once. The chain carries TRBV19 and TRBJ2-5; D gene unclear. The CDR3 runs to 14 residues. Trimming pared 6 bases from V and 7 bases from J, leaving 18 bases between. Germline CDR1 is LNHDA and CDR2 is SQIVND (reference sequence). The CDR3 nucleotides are TGTGCCAGTAGCGCCGAGGCGGCCCTCGGGACCCAGTACTTC. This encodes CASSAEAALGTQYF.

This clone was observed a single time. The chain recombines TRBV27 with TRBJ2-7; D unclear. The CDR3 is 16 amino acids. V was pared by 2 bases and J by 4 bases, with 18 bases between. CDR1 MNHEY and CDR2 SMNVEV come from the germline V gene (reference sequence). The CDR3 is CASSLTAGILEYEQYF. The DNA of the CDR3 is TGTGCCAGCAGTTTAACGGCAGGTATCCTTGAATACGAGCAGTACTTC.

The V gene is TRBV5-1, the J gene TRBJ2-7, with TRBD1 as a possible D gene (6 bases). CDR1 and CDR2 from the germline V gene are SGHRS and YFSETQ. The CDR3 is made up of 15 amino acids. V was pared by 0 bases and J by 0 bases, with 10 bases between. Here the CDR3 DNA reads TGCGCCAGCAGCTTGGACAGGGTAAGCTCCTACGAGCAGTACTTC. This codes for CASSLDRVSSYEQYF.

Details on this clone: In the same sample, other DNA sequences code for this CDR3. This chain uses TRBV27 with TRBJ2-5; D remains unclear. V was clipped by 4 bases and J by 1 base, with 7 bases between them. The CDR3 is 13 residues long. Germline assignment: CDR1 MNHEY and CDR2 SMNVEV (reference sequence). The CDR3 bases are TGTGCCAGCAGTTCCACCCTCCAAGAGACCCAGTACTTC. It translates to CASSSTLQETQYF.

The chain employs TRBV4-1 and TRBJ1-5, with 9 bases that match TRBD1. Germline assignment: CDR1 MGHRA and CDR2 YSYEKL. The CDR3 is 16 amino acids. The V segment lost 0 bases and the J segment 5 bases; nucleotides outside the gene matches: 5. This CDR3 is CASSQEGTGLDQPQHF. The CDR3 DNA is TGCGCCAGCAGCCAAGAGGGGACAGGGCTTGATCAGCCCCAGCATTTT.

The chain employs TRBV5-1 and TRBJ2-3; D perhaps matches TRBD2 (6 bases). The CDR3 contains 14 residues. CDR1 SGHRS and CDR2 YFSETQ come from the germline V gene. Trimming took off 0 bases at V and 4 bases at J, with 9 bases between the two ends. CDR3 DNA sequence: TGCGCCAGCAGCTTGGGGGGAGGCCCAGATACGCAGTATTTT. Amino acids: CASSLGGGPDTQYF.

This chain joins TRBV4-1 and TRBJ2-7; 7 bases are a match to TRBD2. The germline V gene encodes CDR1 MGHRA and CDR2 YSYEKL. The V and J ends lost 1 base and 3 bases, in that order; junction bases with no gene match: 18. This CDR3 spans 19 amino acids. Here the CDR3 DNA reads TGCGCCAGCAGCCAAGTTATAACCTCTAGCGGATCTAGTCGCTACGAGCAGTACTTC. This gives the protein CASSQVITSSGSSRYEQYF.

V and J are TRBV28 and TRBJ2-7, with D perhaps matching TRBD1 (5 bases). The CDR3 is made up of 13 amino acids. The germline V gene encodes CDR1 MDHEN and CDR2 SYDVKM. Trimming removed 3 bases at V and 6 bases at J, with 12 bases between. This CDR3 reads CASSLGPGAEQYF. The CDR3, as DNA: TGTGCCAGCAGTTTGGGGCCTGGGGCCGAGCAGTACTTC.

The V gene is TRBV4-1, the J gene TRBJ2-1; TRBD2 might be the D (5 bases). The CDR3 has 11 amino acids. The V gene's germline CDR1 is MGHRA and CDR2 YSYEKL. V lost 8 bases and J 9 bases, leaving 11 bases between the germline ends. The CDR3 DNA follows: TGCGCCAGCCGTGGACTGGGTGAGCAGTTCTTC. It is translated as CASRGLGEQFF.

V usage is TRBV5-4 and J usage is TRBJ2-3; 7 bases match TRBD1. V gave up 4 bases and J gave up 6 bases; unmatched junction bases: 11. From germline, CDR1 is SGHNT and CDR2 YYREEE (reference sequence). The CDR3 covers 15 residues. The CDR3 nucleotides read TGTGCCAGCAGCATCACAGGGGCTGCTGCGGATACGCAGTATTTT. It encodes CASSITGAAADTQYF.

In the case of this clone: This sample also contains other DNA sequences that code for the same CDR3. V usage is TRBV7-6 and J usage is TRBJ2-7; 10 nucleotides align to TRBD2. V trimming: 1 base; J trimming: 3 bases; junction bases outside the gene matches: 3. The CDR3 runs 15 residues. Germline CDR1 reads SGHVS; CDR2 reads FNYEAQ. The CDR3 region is CASSLEASGSYEQYF. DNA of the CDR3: TGTGCCAGCAGCTTAGAGGCTAGCGGGAGCTACGAGCAGTACTTC.

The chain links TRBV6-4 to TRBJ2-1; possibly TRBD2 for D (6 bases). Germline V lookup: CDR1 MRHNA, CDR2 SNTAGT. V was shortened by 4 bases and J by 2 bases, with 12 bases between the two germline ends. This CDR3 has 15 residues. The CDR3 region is CASSADSGAYNEQFF. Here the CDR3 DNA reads TGTGCCAGCAGTGCGGATAGCGGAGCCTACAATGAGCAGTTCTTC.

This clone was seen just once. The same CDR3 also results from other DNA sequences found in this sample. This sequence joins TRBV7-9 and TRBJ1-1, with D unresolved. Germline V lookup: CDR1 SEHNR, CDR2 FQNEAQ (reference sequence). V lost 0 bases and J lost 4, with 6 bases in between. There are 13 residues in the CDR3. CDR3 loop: CASSLASGTEAFF. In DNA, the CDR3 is TGTGCCAGCAGCTTAGCTTCCGGCACTGAAGCTTTCTTT.

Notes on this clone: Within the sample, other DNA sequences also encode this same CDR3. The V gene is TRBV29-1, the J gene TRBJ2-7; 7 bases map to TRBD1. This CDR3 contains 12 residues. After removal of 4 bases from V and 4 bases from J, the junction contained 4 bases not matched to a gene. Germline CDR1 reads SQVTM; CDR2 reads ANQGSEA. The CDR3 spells CSVGQGVYEQYF. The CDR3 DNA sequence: TGCAGCGTTGGGCAGGGGGTATACGAGCAGTACTTC.

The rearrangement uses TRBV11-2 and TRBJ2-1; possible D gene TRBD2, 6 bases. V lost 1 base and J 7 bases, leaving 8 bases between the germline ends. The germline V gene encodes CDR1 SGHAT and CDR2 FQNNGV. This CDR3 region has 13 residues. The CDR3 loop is CASSLVLANEQFF. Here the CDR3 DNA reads TGTGCCAGCAGCTTAGTCCTAGCGAATGAGCAGTTCTTC.